The clone carrying this T cell receptor beta chain was observed many times. These data belong to a study of T cell repertoires in cytomegalovirus infection. TCRdb itself ran the reads through MiXCR, one entry per CDR3 protein. The repertoire includes 250,000 to 300,000 distinct CDR3 sequences, roughly an eighth of them detected once, and 7% to 9.5% sits in the top ten. This CDR3 contains 14 residues. Per germline, CDR1 ENHRY and CDR2 SYGVKD. The V end was cut by 2 bases, the J end by 1 base, with 6 bases between. The sample consisted of PBMCs. The receptor comes from a human donor in good health (CMV status not recorded). Some clones in this sample may be carry-over from other donors' samples. The chain has TRBV10-3 and TRBJ1-5; no clear D. The CDR3 region has the DNA TGTGCCATCAGTGAGCTCGACAGCAATCAGCCCCAGCATTTT. Translated, it gives CAISELDSNQPQHF.